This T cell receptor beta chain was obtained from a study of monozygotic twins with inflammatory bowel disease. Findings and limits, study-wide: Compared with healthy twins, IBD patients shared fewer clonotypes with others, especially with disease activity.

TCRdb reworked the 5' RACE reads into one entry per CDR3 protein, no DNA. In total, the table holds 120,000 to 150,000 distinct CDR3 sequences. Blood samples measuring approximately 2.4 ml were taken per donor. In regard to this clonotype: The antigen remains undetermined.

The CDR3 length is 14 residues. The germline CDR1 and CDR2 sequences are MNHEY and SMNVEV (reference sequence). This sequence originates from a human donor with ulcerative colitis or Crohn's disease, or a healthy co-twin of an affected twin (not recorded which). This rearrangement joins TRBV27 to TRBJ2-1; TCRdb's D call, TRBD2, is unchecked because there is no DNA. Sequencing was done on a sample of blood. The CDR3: CASSLRQEGNEQFF.